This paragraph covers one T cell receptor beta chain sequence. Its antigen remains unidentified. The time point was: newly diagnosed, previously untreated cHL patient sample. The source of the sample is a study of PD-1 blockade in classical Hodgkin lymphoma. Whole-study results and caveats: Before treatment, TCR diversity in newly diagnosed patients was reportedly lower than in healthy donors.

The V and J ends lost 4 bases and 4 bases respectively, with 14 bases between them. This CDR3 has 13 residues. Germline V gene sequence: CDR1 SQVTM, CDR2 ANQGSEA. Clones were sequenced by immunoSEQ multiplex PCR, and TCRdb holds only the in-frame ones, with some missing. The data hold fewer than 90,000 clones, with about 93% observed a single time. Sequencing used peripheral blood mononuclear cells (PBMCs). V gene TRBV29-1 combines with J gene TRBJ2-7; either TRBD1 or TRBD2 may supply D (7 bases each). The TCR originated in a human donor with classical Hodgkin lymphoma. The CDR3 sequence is CSVAQGEGYEQYF. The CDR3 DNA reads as TGCAGCGTTGCCCAGGGGGAGGGTTACGAGCAGTACTTC.